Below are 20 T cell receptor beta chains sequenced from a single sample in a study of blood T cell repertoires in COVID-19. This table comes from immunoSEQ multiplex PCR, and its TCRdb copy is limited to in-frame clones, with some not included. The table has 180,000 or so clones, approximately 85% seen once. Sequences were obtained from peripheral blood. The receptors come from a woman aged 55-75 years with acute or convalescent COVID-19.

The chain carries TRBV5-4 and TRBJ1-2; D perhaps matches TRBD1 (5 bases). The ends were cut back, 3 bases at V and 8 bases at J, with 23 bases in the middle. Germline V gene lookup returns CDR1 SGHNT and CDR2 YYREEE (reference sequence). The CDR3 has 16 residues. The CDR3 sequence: CASSSGGGGVDHGYTF. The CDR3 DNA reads TGTGCCAGCAGCTCCGGGGGAGGAGGGGTTGATCACGGCTACACCTTC.

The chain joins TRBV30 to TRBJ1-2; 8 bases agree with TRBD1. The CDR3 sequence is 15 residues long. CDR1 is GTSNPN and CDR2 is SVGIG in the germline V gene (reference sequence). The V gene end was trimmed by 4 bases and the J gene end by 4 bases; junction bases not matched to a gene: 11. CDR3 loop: CAWIRDRFTPYGYTF. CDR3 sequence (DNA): TGTGCCTGGATCCGGGACAGGTTCACCCCCTATGGCTACACCTTC.

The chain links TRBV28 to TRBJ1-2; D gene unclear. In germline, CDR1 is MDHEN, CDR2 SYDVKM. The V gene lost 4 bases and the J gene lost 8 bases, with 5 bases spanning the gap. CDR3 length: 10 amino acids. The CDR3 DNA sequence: TGTGCCAGCAGTTCACAGGGCTACACCTTC. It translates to CASSSQGYTF.

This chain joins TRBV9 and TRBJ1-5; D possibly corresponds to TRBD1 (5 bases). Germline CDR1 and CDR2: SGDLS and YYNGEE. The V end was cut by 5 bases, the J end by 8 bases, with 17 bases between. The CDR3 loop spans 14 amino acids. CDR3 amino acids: CASSATGVREPQHF. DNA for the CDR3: TGTGCCAGCAGTGCTACAGGAGTCAGGGAGCCCCAGCATTTT.

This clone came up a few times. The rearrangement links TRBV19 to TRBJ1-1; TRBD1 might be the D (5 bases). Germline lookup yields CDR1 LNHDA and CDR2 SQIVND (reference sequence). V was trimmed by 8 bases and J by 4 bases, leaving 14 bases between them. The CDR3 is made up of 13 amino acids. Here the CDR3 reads CASGGGPFTEAFF. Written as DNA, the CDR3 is TGTGCCAGTGGGGGAGGCCCCTTCACTGAAGCTTTCTTT.

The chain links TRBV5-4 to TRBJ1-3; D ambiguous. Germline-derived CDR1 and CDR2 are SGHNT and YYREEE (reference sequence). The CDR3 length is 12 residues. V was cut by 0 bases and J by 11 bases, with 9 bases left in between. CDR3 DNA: TGTGCCAGCAGCTTGGGCCAAACGGCCATATATTTT. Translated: CASSLGQTAIYF.

CDR3 in amino acids: CASSHPGQGDTQYF. The CDR3 nucleotides read TGCGCCAGCAGCCACCCGGGACAGGGAGATACGCAGTATTTT. This rearrangement joins TRBV5-1 to TRBJ2-3, with 9 positions matching TRBD1. The CDR3 runs to 14 residues. CDR1 is SGHRS and CDR2 is YFSETQ in the germline V gene. The trim removed 4 bases at V and 5 bases at J, leaving 5 bases unmatched.

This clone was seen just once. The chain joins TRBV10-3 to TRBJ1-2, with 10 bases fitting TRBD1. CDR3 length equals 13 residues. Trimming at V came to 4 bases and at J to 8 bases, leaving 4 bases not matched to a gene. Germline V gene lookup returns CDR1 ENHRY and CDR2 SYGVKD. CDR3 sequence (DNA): TGTGCCATCAGTGGACAGGGGGCGAGCGGCTACACCTTC. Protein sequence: CAISGQGASGYTF.

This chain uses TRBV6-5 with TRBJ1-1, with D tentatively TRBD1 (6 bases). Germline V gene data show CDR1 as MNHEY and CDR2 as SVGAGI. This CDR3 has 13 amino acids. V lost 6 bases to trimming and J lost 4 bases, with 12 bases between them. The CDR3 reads CASRLTGSTEAFF. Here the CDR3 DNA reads TGTGCCAGCAGGTTAACAGGGAGCACTGAAGCTTTCTTT.

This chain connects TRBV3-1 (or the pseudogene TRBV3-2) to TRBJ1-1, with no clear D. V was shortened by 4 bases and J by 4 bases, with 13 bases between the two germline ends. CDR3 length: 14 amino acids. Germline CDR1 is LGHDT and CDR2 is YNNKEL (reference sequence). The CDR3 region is CASSPATSGTEAFF. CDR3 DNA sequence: TGTGCCAGCAGCCCTGCCACGTCGGGCACTGAAGCTTTCTTT.

CDR3 sequence reads: CASSQDWSSGRGGLYNEQFF. CDR3 in DNA: TGTGCCAGCAGCCAAGACTGGTCTAGCGGGAGAGGGGGCCTCTACAATGAGCAGTTCTTC. The gene calls are TRBV14 and TRBJ2-1; 10 bases are a match to TRBD2. The CDR3 length is 20 residues. Germline V gene data show CDR1 as SGHDN and CDR2 as FVKESK. The J segment lost 3 bases and the V segment lost 0 bases, leaving 14 bases of the junction unmatched.

CDR3 sequence (DNA): TGTGCCAGCAGCCAAGGGTGGACAGGGTTCGGAACTAATGAAAAACTGTTTTTT. Residues: CASSQGWTGFGTNEKLFF. This rearrangement joins TRBV3-1 (or the pseudogene TRBV3-2) to TRBJ1-4, with TRBD1 matching over 8 bases. The CDR3 runs 18 residues. CDR1 LGHDT and CDR2 YNNKEL come from the germline V gene (reference sequence). V trimming: 1 base; J trimming: 1 base; junction bases outside the gene matches: 8.

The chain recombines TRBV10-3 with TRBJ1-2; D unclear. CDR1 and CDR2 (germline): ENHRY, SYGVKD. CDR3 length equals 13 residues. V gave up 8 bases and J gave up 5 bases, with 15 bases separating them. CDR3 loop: CAIQAGVSYGYTF. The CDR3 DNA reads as TGTGCCATCCAGGCAGGTGTATCGTATGGCTACACCTTC.

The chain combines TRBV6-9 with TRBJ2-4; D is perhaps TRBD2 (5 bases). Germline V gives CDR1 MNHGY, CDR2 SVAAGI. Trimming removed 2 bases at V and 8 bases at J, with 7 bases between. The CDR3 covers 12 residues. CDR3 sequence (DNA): TGTGCCAGCAGTTATAGCGGCGACATTCAGTACTTC. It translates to CASSYSGDIQYF.

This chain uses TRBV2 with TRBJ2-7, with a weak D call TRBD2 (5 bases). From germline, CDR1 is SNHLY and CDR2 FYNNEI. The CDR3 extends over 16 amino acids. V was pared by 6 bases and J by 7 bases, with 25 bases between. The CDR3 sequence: CASSLVEGSLAGEQYV. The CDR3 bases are TGTGCCAGCAGCTTAGTCGAGGGTAGTTTGGCTGGGGAGCAGTACGTC.

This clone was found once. The CDR3 spells CASIPGTGGSPLHF. The CDR3 DNA sequence: TGTGCCAGCATCCCCGGGACAGGAGGATCACCCCTCCACTTT. The chain combines TRBV2 with TRBJ1-6; 8 bases are shared with TRBD1. The CDR3 contains 14 residues. V trimming: 7 bases; J trimming: 10 bases; junction bases outside the gene matches: 9. Germline loops: CDR1 SNHLY, CDR2 FYNNEI. The full variable domain, rest sourced from reference TRBV2 and TRBJ1-6, is EPEVTQTPSHQVTQMGQEVILRCVPISNHLYFYWYRQILGQKVEFLVSFYNNEISEKSEIFDDQFSVERPDGSNFTLKIRSTKLEDSAMYFCASIPGTGGSPLHFGNGTRLTVT.

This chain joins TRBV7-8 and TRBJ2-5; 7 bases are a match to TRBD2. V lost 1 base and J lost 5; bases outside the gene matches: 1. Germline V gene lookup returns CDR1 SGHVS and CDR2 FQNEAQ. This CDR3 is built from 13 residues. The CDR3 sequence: CASSLGGSETQYF. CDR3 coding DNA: TGTGCCAGCAGCTTAGGCGGGAGTGAGACCCAGTACTTC.

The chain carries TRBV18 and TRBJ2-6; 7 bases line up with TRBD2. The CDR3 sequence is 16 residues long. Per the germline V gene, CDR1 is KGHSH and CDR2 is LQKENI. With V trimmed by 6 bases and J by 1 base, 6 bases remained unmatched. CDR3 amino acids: CASSLADNSGANVLTF. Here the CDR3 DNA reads TGTGCCAGCTCTCTAGCGGACAATTCTGGGGCCAACGTCCTGACTTTC.

The CDR3 here is CASSLSRGRSPLHF. The CDR3 DNA reads as TGTGCCAGCAGTTTAAGTCGGGGAAGGTCACCCCTCCACTTT. V is TRBV28 and J is TRBJ1-6; D unresolved. Germline values: CDR1 MDHEN, CDR2 SYDVKM. V dropped 2 bases and J dropped 10 bases, with 12 bases sitting between them. The CDR3 consists of 14 residues.

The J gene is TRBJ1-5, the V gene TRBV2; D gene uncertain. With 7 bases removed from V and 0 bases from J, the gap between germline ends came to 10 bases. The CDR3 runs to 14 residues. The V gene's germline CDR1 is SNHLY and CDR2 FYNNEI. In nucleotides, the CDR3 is TGTGCCAGCACCCAAAGCGGTAGCAATCAGCCCCAGCATTTT. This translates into CASTQSGSNQPQHF.